This is a list of T cell receptor beta chains from one sample in a study of response to subunit inactivated influenza vaccine. In TCRdb, the RT-PCR reads were re-called with MiXCR into one record per CDR3 protein. This sample yields over 150,000 distinct CDR3 sequences, of which approximately 14% are seen a single time; 20% to 30% belongs to the top ten. This sample comprised CD8+ T cells sorted from PBMCs, obtained 5 days after vaccination. The source of these receptors is a man in his fifties who received an inactivated influenza vaccine. Each CDR3 is given with its conserved first and last residue. Fields, in order: clone size, D gene, J gene, V gene, CDR3 protein. D genes are given only for firm matches. Size is stated for part of the rows, as once, few or many counts, or as a class when the clone is expanded.

few | . | TRBJ1-5 | TRBV15 | CATSRDQSGGQGTQHF
few | . | TRBJ2-7 | TRBV11-2 | CASSLSFGGSGDLYEQYF
. | TRBD2 | TRBJ2-7 | TRBV19 | CASSRWWREGTSGSLYEQYF
few | TRBD2 | TRBJ2-2 | TRBV7-8 | CASSLVGGGYRELFF
few | TRBD1 | TRBJ2-7 | TRBV7-9 | CASSSPAGGSYEQYF
few | TRBD1 | TRBJ2-1 | TRBV6-2/TRBV6-3 | CASSYPTGQGLYNEQFF
. | . | TRBJ2-1 | TRBV7-3 | CASSLSPGTYNEQFF
many | . | TRBJ1-1 | TRBV4-1 | CASSQLLGPSNTEAFF
. | . | TRBJ1-2 | TRBV10-3 | CAKRAGRGKDYGYTF
few | TRBD2 | TRBJ2-7 | TRBV20-1 | CSARDSGTYEQYF
few | TRBD2 | TRBJ2-1 | TRBV6-2/TRBV6-3 | CASSYSMTGGPHEQFF
many | TRBD2 | TRBJ2-3 | TRBV7-2 | CASSSTSGGAPDTQYF